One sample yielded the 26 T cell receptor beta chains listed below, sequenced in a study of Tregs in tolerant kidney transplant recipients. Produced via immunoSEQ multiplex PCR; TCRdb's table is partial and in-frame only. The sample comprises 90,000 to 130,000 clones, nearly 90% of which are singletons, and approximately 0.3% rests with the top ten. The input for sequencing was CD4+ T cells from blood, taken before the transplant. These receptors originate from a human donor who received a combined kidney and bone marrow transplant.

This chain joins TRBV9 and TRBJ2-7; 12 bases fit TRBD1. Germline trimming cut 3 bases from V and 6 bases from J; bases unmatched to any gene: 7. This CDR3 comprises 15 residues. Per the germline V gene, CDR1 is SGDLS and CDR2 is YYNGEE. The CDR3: CASSERDRGPPEQYF. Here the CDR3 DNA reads TGTGCCAGCAGCGAACGGGACAGGGGGCCCCCCGAGCAGTACTTC.

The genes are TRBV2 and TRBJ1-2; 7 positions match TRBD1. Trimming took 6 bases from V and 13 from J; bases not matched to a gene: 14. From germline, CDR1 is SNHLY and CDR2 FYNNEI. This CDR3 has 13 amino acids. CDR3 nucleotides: TGTGCCAGCAGCGCAGGAGGACAGGTGGAATGCACCTTC. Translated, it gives CASSAGGQVECTF.

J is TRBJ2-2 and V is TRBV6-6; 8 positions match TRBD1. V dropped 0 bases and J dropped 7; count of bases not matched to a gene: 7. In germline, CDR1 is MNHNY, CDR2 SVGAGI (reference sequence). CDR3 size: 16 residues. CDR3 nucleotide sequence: TGTGCCAGCAGTTACTCGTCAGGGGGCAGTAACGGGGAGCTGTTTTTT. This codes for CASSYSSGGSNGELFF.

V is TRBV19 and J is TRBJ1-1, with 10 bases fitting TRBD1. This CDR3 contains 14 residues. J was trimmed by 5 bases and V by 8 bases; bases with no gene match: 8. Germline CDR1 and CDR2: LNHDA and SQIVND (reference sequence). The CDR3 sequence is CASRSRDRGTEAFF. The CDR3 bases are TGTGCCAGTCGGAGCCGGGACAGGGGAACTGAAGCTTTCTTT.

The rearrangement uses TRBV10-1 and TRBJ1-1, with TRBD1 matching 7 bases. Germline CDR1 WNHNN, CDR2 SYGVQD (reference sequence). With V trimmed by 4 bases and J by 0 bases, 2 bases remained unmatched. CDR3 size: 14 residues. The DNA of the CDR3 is TGCGCCAGCAGTGCCGGGACAGTGAACACTGAAGCTTTCTTT. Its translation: CASSAGTVNTEAFF.

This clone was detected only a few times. CDR3 in amino acids: CASSETGLDYGYTF. The CDR3 DNA sequence: TGTGCCAGCAGTGAAACAGGGCTGGACTATGGCTACACCTTC. The genes are TRBV6-1 and TRBJ1-2, with TRBD1 as a possible D gene (6 bases). The germline V gene encodes CDR1 MNHNS and CDR2 SASEGT. Trimming removed 2 bases at V and 3 bases at J, with 10 bases between. The CDR3 spans 14 residues.

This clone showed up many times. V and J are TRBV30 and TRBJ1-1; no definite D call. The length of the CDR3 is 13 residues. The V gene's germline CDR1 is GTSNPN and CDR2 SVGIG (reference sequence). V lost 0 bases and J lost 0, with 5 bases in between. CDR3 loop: CAWSVLVNTEAFF. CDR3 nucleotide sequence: TGTGCCTGGAGTGTACTAGTGAACACTGAAGCTTTCTTT.

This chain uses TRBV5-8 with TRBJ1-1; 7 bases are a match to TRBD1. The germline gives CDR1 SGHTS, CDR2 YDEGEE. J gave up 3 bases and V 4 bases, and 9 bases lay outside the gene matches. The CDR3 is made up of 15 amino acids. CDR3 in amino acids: CASSILQGFDTEAFF. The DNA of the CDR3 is TGTGCCAGCAGCATACTACAGGGGTTTGACACTGAAGCTTTCTTT.

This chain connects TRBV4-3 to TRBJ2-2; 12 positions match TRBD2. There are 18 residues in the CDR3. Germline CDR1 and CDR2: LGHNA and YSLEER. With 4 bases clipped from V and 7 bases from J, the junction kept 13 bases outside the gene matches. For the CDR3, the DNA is TGCGCCAGCAGCCGCCAGCTAGCGGGAGGGCCGGCAGGCGGGGAGCTGTTTTTT. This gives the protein CASSRQLAGGPAGGELFF.

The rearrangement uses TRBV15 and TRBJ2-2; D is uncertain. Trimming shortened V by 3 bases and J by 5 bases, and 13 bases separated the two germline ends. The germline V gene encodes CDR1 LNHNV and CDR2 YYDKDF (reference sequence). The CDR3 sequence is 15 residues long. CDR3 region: CATSRADGFTGELFF. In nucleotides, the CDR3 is TGTGCCACCAGCAGGGCAGATGGCTTTACCGGGGAGCTGTTTTTT.

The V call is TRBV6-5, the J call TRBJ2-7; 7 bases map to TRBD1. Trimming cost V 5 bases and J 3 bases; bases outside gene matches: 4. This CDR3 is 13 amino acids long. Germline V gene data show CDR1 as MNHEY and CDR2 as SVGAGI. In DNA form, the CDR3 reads TGTGCCAGCAGTCAGGGGGACCGCTACGAGCAGTACTTC. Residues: CASSQGDRYEQYF.

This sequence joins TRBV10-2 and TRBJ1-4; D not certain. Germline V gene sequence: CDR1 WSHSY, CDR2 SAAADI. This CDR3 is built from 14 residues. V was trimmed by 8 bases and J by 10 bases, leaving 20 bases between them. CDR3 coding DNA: TGCGCCAGCCGCGAGGACTCGACGGGTGGAAAACTGTTTTTT. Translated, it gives CASREDSTGGKLFF.

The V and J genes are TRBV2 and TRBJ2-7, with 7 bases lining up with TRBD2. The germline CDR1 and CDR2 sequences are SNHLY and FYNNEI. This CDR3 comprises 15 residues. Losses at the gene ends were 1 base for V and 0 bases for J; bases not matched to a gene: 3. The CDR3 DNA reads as TGTGCCAGCAGTGAAGAGATAGCGGGCTCCTACGAGCAGTACTTC. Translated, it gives CASSEEIAGSYEQYF.

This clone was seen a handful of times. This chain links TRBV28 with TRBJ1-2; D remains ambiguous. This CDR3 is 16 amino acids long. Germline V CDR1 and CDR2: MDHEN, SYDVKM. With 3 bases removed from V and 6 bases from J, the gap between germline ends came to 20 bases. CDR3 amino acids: CASSFIPPGERHGYTF. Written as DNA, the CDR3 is TGTGCCAGCAGTTTCATCCCCCCCGGGGAGAGACATGGCTACACCTTC.

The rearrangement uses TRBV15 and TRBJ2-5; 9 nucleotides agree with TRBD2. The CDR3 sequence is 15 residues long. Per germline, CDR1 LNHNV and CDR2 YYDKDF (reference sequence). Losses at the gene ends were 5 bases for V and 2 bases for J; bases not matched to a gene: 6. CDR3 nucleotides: TGTGCCACCAGCGGGCTAGCGGGGCCTCAAGAGACCCAGTACTTC. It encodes CATSGLAGPQETQYF.

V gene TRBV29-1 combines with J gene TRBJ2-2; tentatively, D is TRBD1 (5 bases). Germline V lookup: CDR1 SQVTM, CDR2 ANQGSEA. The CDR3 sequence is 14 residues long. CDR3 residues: CSVQEGVGTGELFF. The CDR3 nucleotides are TGCTCCGTGCAGGAAGGGGTAGGCACCGGGGAGCTGTTTTTT.

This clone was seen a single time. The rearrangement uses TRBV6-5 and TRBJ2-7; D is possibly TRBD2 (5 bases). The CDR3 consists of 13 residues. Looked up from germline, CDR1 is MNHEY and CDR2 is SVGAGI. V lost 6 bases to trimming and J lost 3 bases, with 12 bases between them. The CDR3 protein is CASRLEGFYEQYF. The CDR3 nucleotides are TGTGCCAGCAGACTAGAAGGCTTCTACGAGCAGTACTTC.

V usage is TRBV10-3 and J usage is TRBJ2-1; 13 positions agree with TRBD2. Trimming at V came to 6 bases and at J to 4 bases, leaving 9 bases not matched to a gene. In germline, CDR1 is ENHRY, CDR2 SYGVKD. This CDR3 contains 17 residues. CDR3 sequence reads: CAIRGETSGRSYNEQFF. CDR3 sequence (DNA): TGTGCCATCAGGGGAGAGACTAGCGGGAGGTCTTACAATGAGCAGTTCTTC.

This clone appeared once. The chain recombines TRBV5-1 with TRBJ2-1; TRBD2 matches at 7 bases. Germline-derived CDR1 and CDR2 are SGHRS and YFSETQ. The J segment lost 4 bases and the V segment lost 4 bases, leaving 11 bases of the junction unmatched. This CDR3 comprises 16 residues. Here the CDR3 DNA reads TGCGCCAGCAGCCCCGGGACTACCCCTTCATACAATGAGCAGTTCTTC. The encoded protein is CASSPGTTPSYNEQFF.

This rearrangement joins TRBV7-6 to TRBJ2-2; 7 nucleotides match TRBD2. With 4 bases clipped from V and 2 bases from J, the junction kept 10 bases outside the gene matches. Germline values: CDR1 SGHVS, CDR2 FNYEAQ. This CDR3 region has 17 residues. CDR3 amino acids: CASSSSLGGGNTGELFF. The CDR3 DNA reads TGTGCCAGCAGCTCCTCCCTGGGGGGGGGAAACACCGGGGAGCTGTTTTTT.

The CDR3 spells CASSQDSLGGLAGLDTQYF. The CDR3 nucleotides read TGTGCCAGCAGCCAAGATTCTTTGGGAGGACTAGCGGGCTTAGATACGCAGTATTTT. The chain employs TRBV14 and TRBJ2-3, with 11 bases lining up with TRBD2. The CDR3 loop spans 19 amino acids. The ends lost 0 bases at V and 5 bases at J; junction bases unmatched: 13. CDR1 is SGHDN and CDR2 is FVKESK in the germline V gene.

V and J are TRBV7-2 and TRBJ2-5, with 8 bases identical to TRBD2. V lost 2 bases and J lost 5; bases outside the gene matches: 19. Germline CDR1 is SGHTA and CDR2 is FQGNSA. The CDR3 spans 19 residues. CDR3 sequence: CASSLIRVPGAGVGETQYF. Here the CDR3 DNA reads TGTGCCAGCAGCTTAATTAGGGTGCCAGGAGCGGGAGTCGGGGAGACCCAGTACTTC.

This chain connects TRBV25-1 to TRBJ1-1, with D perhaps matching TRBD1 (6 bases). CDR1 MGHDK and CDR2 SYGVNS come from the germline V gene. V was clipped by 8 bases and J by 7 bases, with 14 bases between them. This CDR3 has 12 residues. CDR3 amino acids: CASSGQGSEAFF. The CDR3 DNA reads TGTGCCAGCTCAGGGCAGGGGAGTGAAGCTTTCTTT.

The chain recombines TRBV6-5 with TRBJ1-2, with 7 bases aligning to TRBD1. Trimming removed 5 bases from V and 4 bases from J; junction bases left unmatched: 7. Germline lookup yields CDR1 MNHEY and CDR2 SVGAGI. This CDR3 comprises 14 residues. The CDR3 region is CASSPDRWGYGYTF. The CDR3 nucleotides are TGTGCCAGCAGTCCGGACAGGTGGGGCTATGGCTACACCTTC.

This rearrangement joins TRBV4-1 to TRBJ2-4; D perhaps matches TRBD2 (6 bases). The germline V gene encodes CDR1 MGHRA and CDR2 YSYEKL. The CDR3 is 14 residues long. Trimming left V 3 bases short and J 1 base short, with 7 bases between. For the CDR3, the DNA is TGCGCCAGCAGCCAGGGGGGTGCCAAAAACATTCAGTACTTC. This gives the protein CASSQGGAKNIQYF.

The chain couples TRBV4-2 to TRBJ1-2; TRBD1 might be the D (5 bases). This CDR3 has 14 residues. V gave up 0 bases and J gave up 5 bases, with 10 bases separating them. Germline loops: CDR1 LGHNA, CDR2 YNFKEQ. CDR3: CASSQDLGLYGYTF. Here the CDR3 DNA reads TGTGCCAGCAGCCAAGATCTGGGGCTTTATGGCTACACCTTC.